The rows below give T cell receptor beta chains drawn from one sample of a study of T cell responses to AZD1222 COVID-19 vaccine. Some clones are missing from TCRdb's copy, which holds only in-frame ones; the method was immunoSEQ multiplex PCR. Of around 100,000 clones listed, roughly 91% are singletons. The source was peripheral blood, collected on day 0 of AZD1222 vaccination. Source of these receptors: an adult in good health. The CDR3 runs from the conserved cysteine through the conserved F or W. A D gene is named only where the DNA matches it firmly. Size is stated for part of the rows, as once, few or many counts, or as a class when the clone is expanded.

TRBV10-3	TRBJ2-2	12	once	-	CAISEYGGELFF	TGTGCCATAAGTGAGTACGGCGGGGAGCTGTTTTTT
TRBV5-1	TRBJ1-1	14	-	-	CASSLGGMNTEAFF	TGCGCCAGCAGCTTGGGGGGTATGAACACTGAAGCTTTCTTT
TRBV24-1	TRBJ2-3	16	-	TRBD1	CATSDLRTGVTDTQYF	TGTGCCACCAGTGATTTAAGGACAGGGGTAACAGATACGCAGTATTTT
TRBV25-1	TRBJ2-3	18	-	-	CASSESIRLGPFTDTQYF	TGTGCCAGCAGTGAATCCATCCGCCTTGGGCCCTTCACAGATACGCAGTATTTT
TRBV27	TRBJ2-2	16	-	TRBD2	CASSWATSGNTGELFF	TGTGCCAGCAGTTGGGCGACTAGCGGGAACACCGGGGAGCTGTTTTTT
TRBV19	TRBJ2-3	16	-	-	CASNYPALPSTDTQYF	TGTGCCAGTAACTACCCGGCACTTCCTAGCACAGATACGCAGTATTTT
TRBV3-1/TRBV3-2	TRBJ2-3	14	-	-	CASSLGFKTDTQYF	TGTGCCAGCAGCTTAGGGTTTAAGACAGATACGCAGTATTTT
TRBV10-3	TRBJ2-7	12	-	-	CAISESTYEQYF	TGTGCCATCAGTGAGTCTACCTACGAGCAGTACTTC
TRBV14	TRBJ2-7	13	-	TRBD1	CASSSRQGGEQYF	TGTGCCAGCAGCTCTAGACAGGGTGGGGAGCAGTACTTC
TRBV20-1	TRBJ2-7	11	-	-	CSAGRTYEQYF	TGCAGTGCTGGTCGGACCTACGAGCAGTACTTC
TRBV5-4	TRBJ2-3	15	-	-	CASSLRQYSTDTQYF	TGTGCCAGCAGCTTGCGACAGTACAGCACAGATACGCAGTATTTT
TRBV7-3	TRBJ2-7	13	-	-	CASSLTTLERQYF	TGTGCCAGCAGCTTAACGACGTTGGAGAGGCAGTACTTC
TRBV19	TRBJ2-2	13	once	TRBD1	CATSGTGSGELFF	TGTGCCACCTCCGGGACAGGGTCCGGGGAGCTGTTTTTT